This TCR beta chain stems from a study of cytomegalovirus exposure and HLA in healthy donors. Whole-study results and caveats: Among TCR sequences, most were rare, though some public TCRs appeared in many donors.

Assay: immunoSEQ multiplex PCR; the TCRdb copy retains only in-frame clones and omits some. The sample lists over 150,000 clones, around 88% occurring once. Donors were drawn from the approximately 130-subject validation cohort, separate from the approximately 620-subject first cohort. As concerns this clone: The antigen is not known.

V was trimmed by 7 bases and J by 4 bases, leaving 13 bases between them. Germline loops: CDR1 SNHLY, CDR2 FYNNEI. The CDR3 is 14 residues long. The sequenced material came from PBMCs. The sequence was obtained from a woman in her late teens or twenties in good health and CMV-seronegative. The chain employs TRBV2 and TRBJ1-4; D gene uncertain. CDR3 coding DNA: TGTGCCAGCACCGGTCGGAGGGATAATGAAAAACTGTTTTTT. Amino acid sequence: CASTGRRDNEKLFF.